This TCR beta chain was observed in a study of cytomegalovirus exposure and HLA in healthy donors. Germline V gene lookup returns CDR1 MNHNS and CDR2 SASEGT. With V trimmed by 8 bases and J by 3 bases, 8 bases remained unmatched. This CDR3 has 15 amino acids. This PCR relied on a set of 60 Vbeta primers and 13 Jbeta primers. Using immunoSEQ multiplex PCR, the repertoire was profiled, and TCRdb retains in-frame clones only, with some absent. The repertoire includes roughly 120,000 clones, roughly two thirds of them detected once, and 1.6% sits in the top ten. Remarks on this clone: Its specificity is unknown.

General observations from the study: Follow-up analysis later connected one missense variant in DCLRE1C with trimming of TCR beta V- and J-genes. Earlier analysis yielded a pattern in which most TCR beta V segments were productive about 90% or about 30% of the time.

This chain joins TRBV6-1 and TRBJ2-2, with 8 bases identical to TRBD1. Sequenced sample: PBMCs. This receptor was identified in a man younger than 40 in good health and CMV-seropositive. CDR3 in amino acids: CASRGQEGDTGELFF. The CDR3 nucleotides read TGTGCCAGCCGGGGACAGGAGGGGGACACCGGGGAGCTGTTTTTT.